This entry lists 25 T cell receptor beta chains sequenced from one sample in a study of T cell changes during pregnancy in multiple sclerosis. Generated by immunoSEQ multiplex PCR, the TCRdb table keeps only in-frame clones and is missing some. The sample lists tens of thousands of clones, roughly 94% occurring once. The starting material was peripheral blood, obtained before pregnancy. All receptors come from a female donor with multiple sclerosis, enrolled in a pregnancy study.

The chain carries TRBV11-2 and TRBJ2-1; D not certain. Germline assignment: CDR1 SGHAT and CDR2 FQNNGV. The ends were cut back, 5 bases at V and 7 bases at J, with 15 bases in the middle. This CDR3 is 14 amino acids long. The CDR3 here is CASSERRLTNEQFF. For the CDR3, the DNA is TGTGCCAGCAGCGAAAGGCGGCTGACTAATGAGCAGTTCTTC.

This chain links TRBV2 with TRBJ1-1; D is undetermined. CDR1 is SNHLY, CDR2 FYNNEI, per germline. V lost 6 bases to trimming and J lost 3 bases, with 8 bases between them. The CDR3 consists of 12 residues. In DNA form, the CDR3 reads TGTGCCAGCAGATGGGGAGACACTGAAGCTTTCTTT. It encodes CASRWGDTEAFF.

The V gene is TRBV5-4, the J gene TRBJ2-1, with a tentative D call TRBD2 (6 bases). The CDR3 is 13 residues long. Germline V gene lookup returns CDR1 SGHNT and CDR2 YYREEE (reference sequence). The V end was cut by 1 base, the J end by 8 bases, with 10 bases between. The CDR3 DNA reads TGTGCCAGCAGCTTGACCCAGCGGGATGAGCAGTTCTTC. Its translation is CASSLTQRDEQFF.

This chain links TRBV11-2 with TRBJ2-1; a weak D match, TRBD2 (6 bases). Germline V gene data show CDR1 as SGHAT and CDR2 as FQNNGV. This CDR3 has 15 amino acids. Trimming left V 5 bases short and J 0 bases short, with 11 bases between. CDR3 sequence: CASSVPGLSYNEQFF. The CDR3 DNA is TGTGCCAGCAGCGTACCGGGACTCTCCTACAATGAGCAGTTCTTC.

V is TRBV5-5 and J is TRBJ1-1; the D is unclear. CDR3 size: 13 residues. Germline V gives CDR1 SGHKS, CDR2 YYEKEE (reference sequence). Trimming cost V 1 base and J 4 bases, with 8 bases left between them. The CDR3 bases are TGTGCCAGCAGCTTGCGAGGAGGCACTGAAGCTTTCTTT. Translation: CASSLRGGTEAFF.

The CDR3 nucleotides read TGTGCCAGCAGGACAGGCCTGGGGAATGGCTACACCTTC. This sequence encodes CASRTGLGNGYTF. The rearrangement uses TRBV6-1 and TRBJ1-2; a weak D match, TRBD1 (6 bases). Trimming pared 6 bases from V and 6 bases from J, leaving 14 bases between. The germline CDR1 and CDR2 sequences are MNHNS and SASEGT. The CDR3 loop spans 13 amino acids.

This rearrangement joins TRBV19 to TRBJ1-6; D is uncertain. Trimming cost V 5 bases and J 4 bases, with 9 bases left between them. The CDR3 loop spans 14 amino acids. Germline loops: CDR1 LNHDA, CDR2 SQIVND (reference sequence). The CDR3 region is CASSETGYNSPLHF. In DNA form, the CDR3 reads TGTGCCAGTAGTGAGACGGGTTATAATTCACCCCTCCACTTT.

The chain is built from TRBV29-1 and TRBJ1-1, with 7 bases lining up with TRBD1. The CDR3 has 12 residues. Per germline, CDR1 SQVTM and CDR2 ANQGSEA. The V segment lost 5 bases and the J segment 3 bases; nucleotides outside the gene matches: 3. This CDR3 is CSVHGTDTEAFF. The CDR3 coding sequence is TGCAGCGTTCACGGGACAGACACTGAAGCTTTCTTT.

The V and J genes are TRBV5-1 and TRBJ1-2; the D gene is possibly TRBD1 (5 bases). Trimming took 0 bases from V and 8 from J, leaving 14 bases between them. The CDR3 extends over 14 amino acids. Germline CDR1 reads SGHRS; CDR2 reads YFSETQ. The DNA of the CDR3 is TGCGCCAGCAGCTTGGTCCTAGGGGTGAACGGCTACACCTTC. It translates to CASSLVLGVNGYTF.

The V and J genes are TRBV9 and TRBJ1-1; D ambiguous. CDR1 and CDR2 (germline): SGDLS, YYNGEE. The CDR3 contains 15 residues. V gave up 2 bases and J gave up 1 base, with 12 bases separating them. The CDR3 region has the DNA TGTGCCAGCAGCGTTTCAGGAGGCGAGAACACTGAAGCTTTCTTT. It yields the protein CASSVSGGENTEAFF.

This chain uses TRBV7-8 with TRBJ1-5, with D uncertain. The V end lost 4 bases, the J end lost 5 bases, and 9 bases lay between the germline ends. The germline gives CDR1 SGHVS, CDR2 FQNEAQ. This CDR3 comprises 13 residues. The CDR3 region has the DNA TGTGCCAGCAGCTCTTATCAGGATCAGCCCCAGCATTTT. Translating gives CASSSYQDQPQHF.

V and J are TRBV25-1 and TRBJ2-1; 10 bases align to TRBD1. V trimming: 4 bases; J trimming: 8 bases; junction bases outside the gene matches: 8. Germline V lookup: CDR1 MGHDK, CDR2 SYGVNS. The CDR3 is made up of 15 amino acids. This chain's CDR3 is CASSGRQGARDEQFF. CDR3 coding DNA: TGTGCCAGCAGTGGCCGACAGGGGGCGCGTGATGAGCAGTTCTTC.

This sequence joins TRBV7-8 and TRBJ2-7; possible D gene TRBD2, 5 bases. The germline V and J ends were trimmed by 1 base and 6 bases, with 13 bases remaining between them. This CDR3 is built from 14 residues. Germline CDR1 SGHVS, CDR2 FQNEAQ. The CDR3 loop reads CASSLVLAGGEQYF. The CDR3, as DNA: TGTGCCAGCAGCTTAGTCCTTGCGGGCGGCGAGCAGTACTTC.

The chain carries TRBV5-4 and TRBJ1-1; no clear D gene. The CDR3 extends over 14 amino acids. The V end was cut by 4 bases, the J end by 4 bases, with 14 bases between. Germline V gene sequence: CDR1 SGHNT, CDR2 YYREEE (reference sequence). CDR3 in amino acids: CASSPLGIVTEAFF. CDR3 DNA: TGTGCCAGCAGCCCACTCGGGATTGTCACTGAAGCTTTCTTT.

The CDR3 nucleotides read TGTGCCAGCAGCCTCGACAGAGCCGGGACATCCCCCATATATTTT. Amino acids: CASSLDRAGTSPIYF. The gene calls are TRBV11-2 and TRBJ1-3; possible D gene TRBD1, 6 bases. V gave up 5 bases and J gave up 11 bases, with 22 bases separating them. The CDR3 spans 15 residues. Germline CDR1 is SGHAT and CDR2 is FQNNGV.

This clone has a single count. CDR3 region: CASSLLQSRYPPLHF. The CDR3 coding sequence is TGTGCCAGCAGCTTGCTCCAGTCGAGGTATCCACCCCTCCACTTT. The V call is TRBV5-8, the J call TRBJ1-6; D gene ambiguous. Germline V gene data show CDR1 as SGHTS and CDR2 as YDEGEE. The CDR3 is made up of 15 amino acids. Between the trimmed V and J ends, which lost 1 base and 11 bases, there was a span of 16 bases.

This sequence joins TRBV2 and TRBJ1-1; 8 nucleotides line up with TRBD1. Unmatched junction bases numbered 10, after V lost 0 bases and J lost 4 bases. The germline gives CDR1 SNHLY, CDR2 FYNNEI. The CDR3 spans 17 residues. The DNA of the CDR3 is TGTGCCAGCAGTGAAGCAGCGGACAGGGTAAGGGGCACTGAAGCTTTCTTT. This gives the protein CASSEAADRVRGTEAFF.

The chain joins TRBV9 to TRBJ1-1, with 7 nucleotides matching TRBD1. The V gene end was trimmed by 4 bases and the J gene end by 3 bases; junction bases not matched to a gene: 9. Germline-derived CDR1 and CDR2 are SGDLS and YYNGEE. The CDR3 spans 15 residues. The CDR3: CASSSYDRADTEAFF. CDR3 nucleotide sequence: TGTGCCAGCAGCTCCTACGACAGGGCCGACACTGAAGCTTTCTTT. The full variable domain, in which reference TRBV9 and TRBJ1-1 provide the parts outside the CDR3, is DSGVTQTPKHLITATGQRVTLRCSPRSGDLSVYWYQQSLDQGLQFLIQYYNGEERAKGNILERFSAQQFPDLHSELNLSSLELGDSALYFCASSSYDRADTEAFFGQGTRLTVV.

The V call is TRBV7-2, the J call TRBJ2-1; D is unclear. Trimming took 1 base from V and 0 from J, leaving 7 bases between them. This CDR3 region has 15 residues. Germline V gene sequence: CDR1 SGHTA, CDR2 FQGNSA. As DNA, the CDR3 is TGTGCCAGCAGCTTAGATTCGAGCTCCTACAATGAGCAGTTCTTC. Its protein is CASSLDSSSYNEQFF. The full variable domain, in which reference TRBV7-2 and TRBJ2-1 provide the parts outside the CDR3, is GAGVSQSPSNKVTEKGKDVELRCDPISGHTALYWYRQSLGQGLEFLIYFQGNSAPDKSGLPSDRFSAERTGGSVSTLTIQRTQQEDSAVYLCASSLDSSSYNEQFFGPGTRLTVL.

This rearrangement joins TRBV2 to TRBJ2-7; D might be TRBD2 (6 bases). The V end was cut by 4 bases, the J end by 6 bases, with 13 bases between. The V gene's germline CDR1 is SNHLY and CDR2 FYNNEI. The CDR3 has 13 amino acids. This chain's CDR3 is CASSVVPEGEQYF. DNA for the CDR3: TGTGCCAGCAGTGTGGTGCCGGAGGGCGAGCAGTACTTC.

The CDR3 loop reads CASSFGVPGELFF. CDR3 nucleotide sequence: TGTGCCAGCAGCTTCGGGGTCCCCGGGGAGCTGTTTTTT. The J gene is TRBJ2-2, the V gene TRBV7-9; D is perhaps TRBD2 (5 bases). Germline CDR1 reads SEHNR; CDR2 reads FQNEAQ (reference sequence). V lost 3 bases and J lost 6, with 8 bases in between. The CDR3 contains 13 residues.

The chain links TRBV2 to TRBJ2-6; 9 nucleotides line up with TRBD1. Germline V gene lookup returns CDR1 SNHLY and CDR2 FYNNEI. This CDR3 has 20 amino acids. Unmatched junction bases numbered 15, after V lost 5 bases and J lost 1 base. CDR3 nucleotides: TGTGCCAGCAGTCGACGTCGGGACAGGGAAATCCATTCTGGGGCCAACGTCCTGACTTTC. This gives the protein CASSRRRDREIHSGANVLTF.

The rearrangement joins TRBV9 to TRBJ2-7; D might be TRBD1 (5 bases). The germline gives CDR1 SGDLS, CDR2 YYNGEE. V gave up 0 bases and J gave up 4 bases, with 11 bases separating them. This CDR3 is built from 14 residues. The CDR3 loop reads CASSVAAGLYEQYF. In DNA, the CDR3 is TGTGCCAGCAGCGTAGCGGCAGGGTTGTACGAGCAGTACTTC.

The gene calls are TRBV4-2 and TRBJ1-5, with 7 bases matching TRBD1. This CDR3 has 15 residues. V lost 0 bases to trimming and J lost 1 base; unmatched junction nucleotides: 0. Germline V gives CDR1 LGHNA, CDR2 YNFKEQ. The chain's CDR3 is CASSQDRGSNQPQHF. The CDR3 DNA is TGTGCCAGCAGCCAAGACAGGGGGAGCAATCAGCCCCAGCATTTT.

CDR3 in DNA: TGTGCCAGCAGCCTAGACGGGTATGGCTACACCTTC. This encodes CASSLDGYGYTF. The chain has TRBV7-3 and TRBJ1-2; D is ambiguous. CDR3 size: 12 residues. V gave up 5 bases and J gave up 5 bases, with 9 bases separating them. The germline V gene encodes CDR1 SGHTA and CDR2 FQGTGA.